This TCR beta chain emerged from a study of blood T cells in healthy people across ages. Findings and caveats of the study: The recorded TCR beta diversity per million T cells decreased in a roughly linear manner with age.

Alongside a J-beta primer mix, a sample-barcoded 5' primer served in a second PCR lasting roughly 6 to 11 cycles. One entry per CDR3 protein, called by TCRdb with MiXCR from the 5' RACE reads. The table records roughly 640,000 distinct CDR3 sequences, approximately 30% of them present only once. Per germline, CDR1 SGHTA and CDR2 FQGTGA. The CDR3 length is 15 residues. With V trimmed by 4 bases and J by 2 bases, 8 bases remained unmatched. For this clonotype: The antigen is unknown.

The sequencing input was blood. The chain carries TRBV7-3 and TRBJ2-7; TRBD1 matches at 7 bases. The TCR sequence derives from a woman of 80 years or more in good health. CDR3 nucleotides: TGTGCCAGCAGCTCCGCCGGGACAGCTACCTACGAGCAGTACTTC. Its protein product is CASSSAGTATYEQYF.